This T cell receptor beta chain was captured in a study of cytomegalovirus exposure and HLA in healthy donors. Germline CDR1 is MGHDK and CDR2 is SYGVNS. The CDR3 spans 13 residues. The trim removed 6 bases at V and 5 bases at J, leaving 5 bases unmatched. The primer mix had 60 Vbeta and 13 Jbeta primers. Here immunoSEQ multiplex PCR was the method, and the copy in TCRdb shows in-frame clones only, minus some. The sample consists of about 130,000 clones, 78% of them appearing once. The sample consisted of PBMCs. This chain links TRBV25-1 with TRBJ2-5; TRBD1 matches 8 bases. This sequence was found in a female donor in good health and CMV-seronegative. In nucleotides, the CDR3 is TGTGCCAGCAGCCAGGGGGCACAGGAGACCCAGTACTTC. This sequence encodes CASSQGAQETQYF.